The 4 T cell receptor beta chains below all came from one sample that was sequenced in a study of cytomegalovirus exposure and HLA in healthy donors. Both 60 Vbeta primers and 13 Jbeta primers went into the PCR. Sequencing used immunoSEQ multiplex PCR; TCRdb keeps in-frame clones, though not all of them. The sample lists 150,000 to 190,000 clones; approximately 81% were seen once. Sequenced: PBMCs. These receptor sequences come from a young man in good health and CMV-seronegative.

CDR3 nucleotide sequence: TGCGCCAGCAGCCACGTTGGGGGCCCTAATGAAAAACTGTTTTTT. Amino acids: CASSHVGGPNEKLFF. The chain employs TRBV4-1 and TRBJ1-4; weak D call: TRBD1 (6 bases). The germline V gene encodes CDR1 MGHRA and CDR2 YSYEKL. The CDR3 contains 15 residues. The V end lost 3 bases, the J end lost 3 bases, and 11 bases lay between the germline ends.

As DNA, the CDR3 is TGTGCCAGCGGGAAGACAGGGCTTTATAGCAATCAGCCCCAGCATTTT. This gives the protein CASGKTGLYSNQPQHF. The genes are TRBV28 and TRBJ1-5; 7 bases line up with TRBD1. This CDR3 spans 16 amino acids. V shed 8 bases, J shed 0 bases, and the junction held 10 bases outside the gene matches. CDR1 and CDR2 from the germline V gene are MDHEN and SYDVKM.

On this clone: One end of the junction does not line up with germline, which may come from a read error. The chain employs TRBV7-9 and TRBJ1-2; possibly TRBD1 for D (5 bases). The CDR3 contains 16 residues. Germline loops: CDR1 SEHNR, CDR2 FQNEAQ (reference sequence). The CDR3, as DNA: TGTTCCAGCAGCTTAGATCGAACAGGTTTTGGATATGGCTACACCTTC. This translates into CSSSLDRTGFGYGYTF.

This clone was picked up one time. The chain employs TRBV29-1 and TRBJ1-2, with D possibly TRBD1 on 6 matching bases. Germline V gene data show CDR1 as SQVTM and CDR2 as ANQGSEA. CDR3 length equals 13 residues. The ends were cut back, 3 bases at V and 3 bases at J, with 11 bases in the middle. This CDR3 is CSVEGGLYYGYTF. CDR3 nucleotides: TGCAGCGTTGAGGGGGGGCTTTACTATGGCTACACCTTC. Filled out from reference TRBV29-1 and TRBJ1-2, the complete variable domain reads SAVISQKPSRDICQRGTSLTIQCQVDSQVTMMFWYRQQPGQSLTLIATANQGSEATYESGFVIDKFPISRPNLTFSTLTVSNMSPEDSSIYLCSVEGGLYYGYTFGSGTRLTVV.